What follows is one T cell receptor beta chain and its context. It has no known antigen specificity. No qualities accompany the bases; no much larger clone lies one base away. The immunoSEQ Assay, a bias-controlled multiplex PCR, was used to amplify TCRbeta CDR3 regions from genomic DNA. For the original study's pipeline: Within the assay, amplification of reference gene primers was used to estimate how many nucleated cells each sample contained. To quantify the absolute abundance of each unique TCRbeta CDR3 rearrangement, sequence reads were collapsed and filtered. For each sample, productive Simpson clonality was calculated by taking the square root of Simpson's diversity index across productive rearrangements. Entries here come from immuneACCESS through TCRdb and include only in-frame sequences with V and J called. Some clones fail to appear in such tables; in the studies checked, an unresolved V gene covers under half of the shortfall, and the cause of the remainder is unknown. V, J and clone size derive from that table, while D and trimming were established from the DNA sequence. Present in this sample are some 78,000 clones, more than 70% of which were seen just once. 4.5% to 7% of the sample comes from the top ten.

The sample is drawn from a study of blood T cell repertoires in COVID-19 (TCRdb year 2020). About the investigation overall: Samples from collaborators originated in the United States, Italy and Spain and spanned both the acute and convalescent phases of COVID-19. The material from the prospective study consisted of cDNA or gDNA derived from T cells, B-cell-depleted T cells, or PBMCs. Subjects who had been exposed to COVID-19, were actively infected with it, or had recovered from it provided the deeply sampled blood TCRbeta repertoires that made up the dataset. The repertoires were released in a freely available public database meant as a resource for research on the immune response to SARS-CoV-2. Samples were obtained from the ongoing ImmuneRACE study (first 160 participants) and from 1,000 to 1,500 subjects provided by 6 global collaborators. Sample metadata almost always included a de-identified subject ID, COVID-19 status, age in years and sex. Where available, HLA class I and class II types were obtained from metadata supplied by the sample provider rather than from assay-based typing.

The collaborating institutions used their own protocols to collect whole blood in K2EDTA tubes. For TCRbeta analysis, collaborator samples were shipped as frozen whole blood, as isolated PBMCs, or as DNA extracted from either sample type. Broader findings and caveats from the paper: How much clinical and demographic metadata was included differed by source and by participant, and the metadata was provided uncurated.

The sequence was collected from a man between 60 and 75 years old with active or convalescent COVID-19. The sequencing sample was made of peripheral blood.

The CDR3 loop reads CASSQSGTGEQFF. The nucleotides read TGCGCCAGCAGCCAATCTGGTACGGGTGAGCAGTTCTTC. The chain is made from TRBV4-3 and TRBJ2-1; no D gene call is confident. V loses 2 bases of germline sequence and J loses 9 bases, and the interval between the two ends is 11 bases. The CDR3 has 13 amino acids, counting the end cysteine and phenylalanine. The retained sequence is limited to the CDR3, 39 bases, with the frame set at the first base. From a lookup of the germline V gene, CDR1 and CDR2 are LGHNA and YSLEER.